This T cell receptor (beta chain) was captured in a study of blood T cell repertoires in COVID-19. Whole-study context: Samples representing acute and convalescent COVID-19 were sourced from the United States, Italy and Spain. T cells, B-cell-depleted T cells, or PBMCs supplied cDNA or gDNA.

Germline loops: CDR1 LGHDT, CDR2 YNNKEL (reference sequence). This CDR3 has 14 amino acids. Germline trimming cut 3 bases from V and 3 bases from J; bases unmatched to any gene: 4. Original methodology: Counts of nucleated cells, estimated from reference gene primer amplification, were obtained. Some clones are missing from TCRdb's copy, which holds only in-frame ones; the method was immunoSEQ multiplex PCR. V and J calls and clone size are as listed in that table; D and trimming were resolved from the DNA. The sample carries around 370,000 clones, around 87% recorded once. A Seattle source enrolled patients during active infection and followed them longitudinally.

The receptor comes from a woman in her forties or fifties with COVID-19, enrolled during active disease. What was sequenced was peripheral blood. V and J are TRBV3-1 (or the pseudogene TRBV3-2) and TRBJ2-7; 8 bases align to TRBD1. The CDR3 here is CASSQGQEYYEQYF. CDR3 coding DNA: TGTGCCAGCAGCCAGGGACAGGAATACTACGAGCAGTACTTC.